Sequencing of this T cell receptor (delta chain) was carried out in a study of gammadelta T cells in human blood (TCRdb year 2020). The germline V gene gives CDR1 as GEAIGNYY and CDR2 as EKD. Reading from cysteine to phenylalanine, the CDR3 counts 14 amino acids. Only the CDR3 DNA is retained, 42 bases long and in frame from the first base. With regard to this clone: Its specific antigen is unknown. This sequence is one base from a far larger clone and is likely a read error.

Overall study outcomes, separate from this receptor: According to the study, polyclonal expansion of innate gamma-delta T cells immediately after birth appeared to be driven by microbial exposure.

Libraries came from RT-PCR. The run used an Illumina MiSeq. TCRdb called clones from the public reads with CATT, and repeated DNA sequences were later combined into one row. The sample contains around 1,800 delta-chain clones, 6.5% of them found a single time. Together, the top ten hold roughly 8.8% of the sample. The sequencing sample was made of non-Vgamma9Vdelta2 gamma-delta T cells from fetal blood. The sequence links TRDV2 to TRDJ2; TRDD3 fits 10 bases in the junction. The TCR comes from a human fetus. DNA sequence: TGTGCCTGTGACACTGGGGGATACACAGCACAACGCTTCTTT. The resulting protein is CACDTGGYTAQRFF.